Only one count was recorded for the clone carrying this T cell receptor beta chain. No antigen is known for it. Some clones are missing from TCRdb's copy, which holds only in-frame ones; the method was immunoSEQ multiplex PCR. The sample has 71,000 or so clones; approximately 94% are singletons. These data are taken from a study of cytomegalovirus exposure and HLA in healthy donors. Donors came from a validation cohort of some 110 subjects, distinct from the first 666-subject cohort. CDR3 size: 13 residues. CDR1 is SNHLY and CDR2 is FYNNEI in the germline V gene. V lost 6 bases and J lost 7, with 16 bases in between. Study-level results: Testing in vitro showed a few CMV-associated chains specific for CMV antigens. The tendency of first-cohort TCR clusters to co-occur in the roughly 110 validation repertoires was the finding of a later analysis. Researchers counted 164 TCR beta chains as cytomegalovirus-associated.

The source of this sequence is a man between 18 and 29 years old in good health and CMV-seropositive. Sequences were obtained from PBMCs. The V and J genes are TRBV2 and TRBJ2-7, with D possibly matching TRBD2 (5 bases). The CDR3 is CASRADGPGEQYF. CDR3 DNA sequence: TGTGCCAGCAGAGCTGACGGACCGGGAGAGCAGTACTTC.